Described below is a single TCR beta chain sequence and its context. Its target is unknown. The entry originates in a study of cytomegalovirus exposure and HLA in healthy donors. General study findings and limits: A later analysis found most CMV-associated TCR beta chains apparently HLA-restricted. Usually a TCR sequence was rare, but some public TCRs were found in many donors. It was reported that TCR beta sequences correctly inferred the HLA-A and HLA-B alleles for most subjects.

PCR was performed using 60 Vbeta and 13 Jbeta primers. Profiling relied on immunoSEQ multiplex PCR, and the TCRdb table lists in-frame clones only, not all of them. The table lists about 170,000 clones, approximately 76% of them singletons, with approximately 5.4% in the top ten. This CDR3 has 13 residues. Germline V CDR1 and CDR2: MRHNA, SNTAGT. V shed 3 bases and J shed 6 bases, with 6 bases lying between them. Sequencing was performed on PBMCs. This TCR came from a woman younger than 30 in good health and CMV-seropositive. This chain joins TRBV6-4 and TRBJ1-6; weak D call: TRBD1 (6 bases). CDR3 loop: CASSEGANSPLHF. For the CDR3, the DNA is TGTGCCAGCAGTGAGGGGGCTAATTCACCCCTCCACTTT.